The present TCR beta chain was sequenced within a study of T cells after yellow fever vaccination. The wider study: Fractions with few cells were prepared using SMART-Seq v4 Ultra Low Input.

Comment on this clonotype: The antigen remains unidentified.

CDR1 and CDR2 from the germline V gene are LNHDA and SQIVND (reference sequence). This CDR3 has 17 residues. The V end lost 6 bases, the J end lost 5 bases, and 22 bases lay between the germline ends. Study-level points and caveats: FACS-sorted repertoires could contain abundant clonotypes contaminating from the bulk population. Subsequent to the booster, the majority of primary-vaccination clones reappeared (about 97% CD4, more than 70% CD8).

Production of TCR cDNA was by 5'RACE template switching, which also added a universal primer site and UMIs. TCRdb re-derived calls from the 5' RACE reads in MiXCR, one entry per CDR3 protein. The sample lists 110,000 or so distinct CDR3 sequences; about 7.8% were seen once. The chain employs TRBV19 and TRBJ2-2; D unclear. Here the sequenced sample was CD4+ T cells sorted from PBMCs, taken more than 35 days after the first yellow fever vaccination. The TCR sequence derives from a man aged 18 to 29 who received the YFV17D yellow fever vaccine. The CDR3 nucleotides read TGTGCCAGTAGCTCCCCTGTAGGAGCAGGCGAGACCGGGGAGCTGTTTTTT. Translating it yields CASSSPVGAGETGELFF.